What follows are 10 T cell receptor beta chains derived from one specimen sequenced in a study of cytomegalovirus exposure and HLA in healthy donors. 60 Vbeta and 13 Jbeta primers were used in PCR. Sequencing used immunoSEQ multiplex PCR; TCRdb keeps in-frame clones, though not all of them. The sample contains some 75,000 clones, more than 60% of which appear only once. What was sequenced was PBMCs. These receptors were collected from a man aged 18 to 29 in good health and CMV-seropositive.

This sequence joins TRBV5-6 and TRBJ2-1; 7 nucleotides line up with TRBD2. The V gene end was trimmed by 4 bases and the J gene end by 1 base; junction bases not matched to a gene: 2. Germline CDR1 SGHDT, CDR2 YYEEEE. This CDR3 contains 14 residues. CDR3 bases: TGTGCCAGCAGCACCGGGAGGTCCTACAATGAGCAGTTCTTC. Translated, it gives CASSTGRSYNEQFF.

V is TRBV10-3 and J is TRBJ2-7; 13 nucleotides line up with TRBD2. V shed 6 bases, J shed 2 bases, and the junction held 1 base outside the gene matches. The length of the CDR3 is 14 residues. Per germline, CDR1 ENHRY and CDR2 SYGVKD. The CDR3 sequence: CAIRLAGGTYEQYF. The CDR3 DNA follows: TGTGCCATCAGACTAGCGGGAGGGACCTACGAGCAGTACTTC.

This clone was counted between two and nine times. The rearrangement links TRBV7-2 to TRBJ1-2, with D possibly matching TRBD1 (6 bases). CDR1 and CDR2 (germline): SGHTA, FQGNSA. Trimming took 5 bases from V and 4 from J, leaving 23 bases between them. This CDR3 has 17 amino acids. The CDR3: CASSPVRGRLLSYGYTF. CDR3 nucleotide sequence: TGTGCCAGCAGCCCGGTCAGGGGACGGCTCCTTAGCTATGGCTACACCTTC.

V gene TRBV27 combines with J gene TRBJ2-5; D perhaps matches TRBD1 (5 bases). CDR1 and CDR2 (germline): MNHEY, SMNVEV (reference sequence). CDR3 size: 13 residues. Trimming shortened V by 7 bases and J by 1 base, and 10 bases separated the two germline ends. Here the CDR3 DNA reads TGTGCCAGCAAAGTTCAGGGCCAAGAGACCCAGTACTTC. Encoded protein: CASKVQGQETQYF.

This clone was seen only a few times. This rearrangement joins TRBV6-1 to TRBJ2-2; 7 bases line up with TRBD2. With 6 bases clipped from V and 9 bases from J, the junction kept 13 bases outside the gene matches. The CDR3 spans 15 residues. Germline CDR1 is MNHNS and CDR2 is SASEGT. The CDR3 loop reads CASSLRLAGHRELFF. In DNA form, the CDR3 reads TGTGCCAGCAGCCTCCGACTAGCAGGCCACCGGGAGCTGTTTTTT.

This clone was detected a few times. The rearrangement joins TRBV5-1 to TRBJ1-5; TRBD1 might be the D (6 bases). CDR3 length: 14 residues. In germline, CDR1 is SGHRS, CDR2 YFSETQ. With 4 bases removed from V and 9 bases from J, the gap between germline ends came to 17 bases. CDR3 DNA: TGCGCCAGCAGCCCGGACAGCGCGAAATGGCCCCAGCATTTT. Amino acids: CASSPDSAKWPQHF.

This chain links TRBV7-2 with TRBJ1-2; D remains unclear. Trimming stripped 5 bases from V and 4 bases from J, with 11 bases between. Germline CDR1 and CDR2: SGHTA and FQGNSA. This CDR3 has 13 amino acids. The DNA for the CDR3 is TGTGCCAGCAGCCCGTCAGCGTCCTATGGCTACACCTTC. It is translated as CASSPSASYGYTF.

The chain is built from TRBV6-1 and TRBJ1-2, with TRBD1 matching 7 bases. V was pared by 6 bases and J by 4 bases, with 8 bases of the junction left unmatched. The CDR3 totals 14 residues. Germline values: CDR1 MNHNS, CDR2 SASEGT. Written as DNA, the CDR3 is TGTGCCAGCAGCGCGGACAGGACGGTCTATGGCTACACCTTC. It encodes CASSADRTVYGYTF.

This chain connects TRBV7-9 to TRBJ2-5; TRBD2 agrees at 15 bases. Germline-derived CDR1 and CDR2 are SEHNR and FQNEAQ (reference sequence). The CDR3 is made up of 18 amino acids. The J segment lost 1 base and the V segment lost 5 bases, leaving 8 bases of the junction unmatched. The CDR3 is CASSRTGTSGGTQETQYF. As DNA, the CDR3 is TGTGCCAGCAGCCGAACCGGGACTAGCGGGGGGACCCAAGAGACCCAGTACTTC.

This clone was observed a single time. The chain joins TRBV6-1 to TRBJ1-5; 7 bases fit TRBD1. V gave up 6 bases and J gave up 7 bases; unmatched junction bases: 3. Germline V gene data show CDR1 as MNHNS and CDR2 as SASEGT. CDR3 length: 12 residues. In nucleotides, the CDR3 is TGTGCCAGCAGCTTAGGGGGCCAGCCCCAGCATTTT. The encoded protein is CASSLGGQPQHF.